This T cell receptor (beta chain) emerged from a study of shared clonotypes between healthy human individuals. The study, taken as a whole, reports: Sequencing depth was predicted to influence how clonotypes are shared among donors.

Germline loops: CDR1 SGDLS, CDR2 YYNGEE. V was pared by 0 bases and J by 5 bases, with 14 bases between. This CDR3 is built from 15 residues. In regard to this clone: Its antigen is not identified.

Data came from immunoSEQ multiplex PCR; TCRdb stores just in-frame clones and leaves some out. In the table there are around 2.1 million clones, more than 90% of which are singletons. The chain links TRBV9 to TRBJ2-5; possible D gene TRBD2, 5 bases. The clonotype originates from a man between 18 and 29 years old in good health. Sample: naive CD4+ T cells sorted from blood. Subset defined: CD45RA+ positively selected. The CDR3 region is CASSVDGSLAETQYF. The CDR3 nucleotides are TGTGCCAGCAGCGTAGATGGTAGCTTAGCGGAGACCCAGTACTTC.